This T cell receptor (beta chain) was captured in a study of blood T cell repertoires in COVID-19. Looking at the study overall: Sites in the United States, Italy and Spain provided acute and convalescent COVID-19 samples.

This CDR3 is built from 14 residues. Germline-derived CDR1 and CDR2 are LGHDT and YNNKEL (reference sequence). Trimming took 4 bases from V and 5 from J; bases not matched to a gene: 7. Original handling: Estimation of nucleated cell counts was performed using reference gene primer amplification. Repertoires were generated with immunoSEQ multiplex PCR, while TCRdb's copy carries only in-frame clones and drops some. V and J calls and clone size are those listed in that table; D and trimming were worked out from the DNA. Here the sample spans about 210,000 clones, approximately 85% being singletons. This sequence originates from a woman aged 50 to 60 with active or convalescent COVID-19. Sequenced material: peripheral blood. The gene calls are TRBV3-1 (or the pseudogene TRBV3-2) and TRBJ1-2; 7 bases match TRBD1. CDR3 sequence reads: CASSLGTVSYGYTF. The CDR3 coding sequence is TGTGCCAGCAGCCTCGGGACAGTTTCGTATGGCTACACCTTC.